A selection of T cell receptor beta chains follows, all from one sample in a study of T cell repertoires in cytomegalovirus infection. TCRdb redid the calling of the reads with MiXCR, one entry per CDR3 protein. The sample holds over 100,000 distinct CDR3 sequences, about 15% seen once. The material sequenced was PBMCs. The receptor source for this set is a human donor in good health (CMV status not recorded). Some clones in this sample may be carry-over from other donors' samples. The CDR3 runs from the conserved cysteine through the conserved F or W. D genes are given only for firm matches. The size of a clone is reported for some rows only, either as once, few or many, or as a class for expanded clones.

v_gene,j_gene,d_gene,abundance,CDR3nt,CDR3aa
TRBV14,TRBJ1-6,TRBD1,NA,TGTGCCAGCAGCCAAGGACAGGGATATCGATCACCCCTCCACTTT,CASSQGQGYRSPLHF
TRBV12-3/TRBV12-4,TRBJ2-2,TRBD1,NA,TGTGCCAGCGCTGGGACAGGGAAGACCGGGGAGCTGTTTTTT,CASAGTGKTGELFF
TRBV7-2,TRBJ2-1,NA,few,TGTGCCAGTGTCAACCCCCCGGGCAATGAGCAGTTCTTC,CASVNPPGNEQFF
TRBV10-2,TRBJ2-5,NA,many,TGCGCCAGCAGTGAGTCAAACCCGGGCCAAGAGACCCAGTACTTC,CASSESNPGQETQYF
TRBV20-1,TRBJ2-1,NA,NA,TGCAGTGCTAGTCCCCCGGCTGGGCTGAATGAGCAGTTCTTC,CSASPPAGLNEQFF
TRBV20-1,TRBJ2-1,NA,few,TGCAGTGCTGGAAGCCCGTATGAGCAGTTCTTC,CSAGSPYEQFF
TRBV5-5,TRBJ1-2,TRBD1,NA,TGTGCCAGCAGCCAGGGACAGGGGAACTATGGCTACACCTTC,CASSQGQGNYGYTF
TRBV19,TRBJ1-6,TRBD1,NA,TGTGCCAGTAGTACAGTACCGGGACAGGGGGATTCACCCCTCCACTTT,CASSTVPGQGDSPLHF
TRBV7-2,TRBJ2-6,NA,many,TGTGCCAGCAGCCCCGACGGTTCTGGGGCCAACGTCCTGACTTTC,CASSPDGSGANVLTF
TRBV4-2,TRBJ2-2,NA,many,TGTGCCAGCAGCCAAGTCTATAGCGCCAACACCGGGGAGCTGTTTTTT,CASSQVYSANTGELFF
TRBV18,TRBJ1-4,NA,NA,TGTGCCAGCTCACCTGGACAGAATGAAAAACTGTTTTTT,CASSPGQNEKLFF
TRBV7-8,TRBJ2-7,NA,many,TGTGCCAGCAGCCAGGACAGCTACGAGCAGTACTTC,CASSQDSYEQYF
TRBV5-5,TRBJ1-2,NA,NA,TGTGCCAGCAGCTTGGATTGGGGGCCGGGCTATGGCTACACCTTC,CASSLDWGPGYGYTF
TRBV19,TRBJ1-2,NA,NA,TGTGCCAGTAGCCCGGACAGTACTAACTATGGCTACACCTTC,CASSPDSTNYGYTF
TRBV29-1,TRBJ1-1,NA,NA,TGCAGCGTTGTCGACGGGAGGCAAGCTTTCTTT,CSVVDGRQAFF
TRBV14,TRBJ2-3,TRBD2,NA,TGTGCCAGCAGCCTGCTAGCGGGGGGTTCAGATACGCAGTATTTT,CASSLLAGGSDTQYF
TRBV5-5,TRBJ2-5,NA,NA,TGTGCCAGCAGCCCGCCGGGGGCTGAGGAGACCCAGTACTTC,CASSPPGAEETQYF
TRBV7-3,TRBJ2-3,TRBD2,NA,TGTGCCAGCAGCTTGCAAAGCGGGGGGCGGGGTACGCAGTATTTT,CASSLQSGGRGTQYF
TRBV7-3,TRBJ2-2,NA,few,TGTGCCAGCAGCTTAGAGAGACACTCGAACACCGGGGAGCTGTTTTTT,CASSLERHSNTGELFF
TRBV7-9,TRBJ2-4,TRBD1,few,TGTGCCAGCAGCGTCCCGGACAGGGGGGAAAAAAACATTCAGTACTTC,CASSVPDRGEKNIQYF
TRBV7-2,TRBJ2-3,NA,many,TGTGCCAGCTGGCCGGGCACAGATACGCAGTATTTT,CASWPGTDTQYF
TRBV29-1,TRBJ2-3,NA,many,TGCAGCGTTGAAGCAGTCACAGATACGCAGTATTTT,CSVEAVTDTQYF
TRBV6-6,TRBJ2-2,NA,NA,TGTGCCAGCAGTTACTCGATGGGAGGCTACACCGGGGAGCTGTTTTTT,CASSYSMGGYTGELFF
TRBV7-2,TRBJ1-2,TRBD1,many,TGTGCCAGCAGCCCTATTGGACAGGTGGAGGGCTACACCTTC,CASSPIGQVEGYTF
TRBV20-1,TRBJ2-1,NA,NA,TGCAGTGCTAGGGAGACAACTAATATAAAGAGCTCCTACAATGAGCAGTTCTTC,CSARETTNIKSSYNEQFF
TRBV12-3/TRBV12-4,TRBJ2-7,NA,many,TGTGCCAGCAAAGGATTCTACGAGCAGTACTTC,CASKGFYEQYF
TRBV6-2/TRBV6-3,TRBJ1-2,NA,few,TGTGCCAGCAGTCAGTCCGGGACAACTAACTATGGCTACACCTTC,CASSQSGTTNYGYTF
TRBV5-1,TRBJ1-1,TRBD1,NA,TGCGCCAGCAGCTTGGACAGGGGGCCAGTCACTGAAGCTTTCTTT,CASSLDRGPVTEAFF
TRBV12-3/TRBV12-4,TRBJ2-3,TRBD2,NA,TGTGCCAGCAGTTTTTTTCGGACTAGCGGGGGCCGAAGCACAGATACGCAGTATTTT,CASSFFRTSGGRSTDTQYF
TRBV20-1,TRBJ2-1,NA,NA,TGCAGTGCTTCCAGAGGGGGGGAGTCCAATGAGCAGTTCTTC,CSASRGGESNEQFF
TRBV7-8,TRBJ1-5,NA,many,TGTGCCAGCAGCCGCGTGGGAAGCATCCCCAATCAGCCCCAGCATTTT,CASSRVGSIPNQPQHF